This note documents a single T cell receptor (beta chain) sequence. Its antigen is still unknown. Measured with immunoSEQ multiplex PCR; TCRdb has only the in-frame clones, and not every one. Of tens of thousands of clones listed, approximately 90% are singletons. The CDR3 is made up of 15 amino acids. Trimming removed 1 base at V and 0 bases at J, with 7 bases between. Germline CDR1 reads SGHAT; CDR2 reads FQNNGV. This sample stems from a study of OX40 agonist ivuxolimab in advanced cancers. Study-wide background: Of the participants, about 40% had some prior anti-PD-1, anti-PD-L1 or anti-CTLA-4 therapy, which was allowed.

Patients were excluded for autoimmune disease history or systemic immunosuppression. Points from the study as a whole: Partial responders treated at 0.1-3.0 mg/kg exhibited clonal expansion among the lowest measured. CD4+ and CD8+ blood T cells expanded clonally by week 6 at 0.1 to 3.0 mg/kg.

The V gene is TRBV11-2, the J gene TRBJ1-5; tentative D call: TRBD1 (5 bases). The clonotype originates from an adult with an advanced solid tumor such as melanoma, head and neck, liver or kidney cancer. Sequences were derived from CD4+ or CD8+ T cells sorted from blood, sampled in a trial of the OX40 agonist ivuxolimab. CDR3 protein: CASSLGGDSNQPQHF. In DNA form, the CDR3 reads TGTGCCAGCAGCTTAGGAGGGGATAGCAATCAGCCCCAGCATTTT.